Included here is one T cell receptor (beta chain) sequence, with context. Its specificity is not known. TCRdb ran MiXCR on the RACE reads and lists one entry per CDR3 protein. The sample carries 350,000 or so distinct CDR3 sequences, around 7% recorded once. Trimming removed 3 bases from V and 1 base from J, with 12 bases in between. CDR1 and CDR2 from the germline V gene are SNHLY and FYNNEI. The CDR3 contains 15 residues. Time point in this sample: patch test 1, 2 weeks after DPC sensitization. Treatment here: therapeutic diphenylcyclopropenone sensitization with weekly scalp DPC. This entry comes from a study of human T cells and chemical hapten exposure. As for the study in general: Diagnoses of alopecia areata, totalis or universalis occurred in mostly female patients.

Study-level results: In comparison with controls, expanded TCRs gave rise to a significantly larger number of large CDR3 similarity clusters. With regard to DPC sensitization, TCRs above 1 in 1000 frequency did not change.

The TCR was taken from a young woman with alopecia areata. Some clones in this sample may be carry-over from other donors' samples. The sample consisted of whole blood, taken in connection with sensitization to the hapten diphenylcyclopropenone (DPC). The gene calls are TRBV2 and TRBJ1-1; D is undetermined. The CDR3 spells CASSDSGTSNTEAFF. DNA for the CDR3: TGTGCCAGCAGTGATAGTGGCACTTCGAACACTGAAGCTTTCTTT.